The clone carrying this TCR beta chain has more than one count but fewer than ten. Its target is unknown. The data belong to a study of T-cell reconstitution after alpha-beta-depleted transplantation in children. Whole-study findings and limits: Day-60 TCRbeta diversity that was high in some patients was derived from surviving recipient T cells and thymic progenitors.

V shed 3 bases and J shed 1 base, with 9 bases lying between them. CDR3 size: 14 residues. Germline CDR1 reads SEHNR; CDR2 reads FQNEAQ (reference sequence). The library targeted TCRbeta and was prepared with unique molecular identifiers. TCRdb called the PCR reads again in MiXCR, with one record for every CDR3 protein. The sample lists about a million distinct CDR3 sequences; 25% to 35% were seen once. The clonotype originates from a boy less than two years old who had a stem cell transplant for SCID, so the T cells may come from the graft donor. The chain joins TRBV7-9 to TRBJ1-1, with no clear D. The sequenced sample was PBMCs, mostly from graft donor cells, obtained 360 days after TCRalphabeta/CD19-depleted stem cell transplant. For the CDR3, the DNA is TGTGCCAGCAGCTTCTACGATCCGAACACTGAAGCTTTCTTT. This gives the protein CASSFYDPNTEAFF.